One sample yielded the 30 T cell receptor beta chains listed below, sequenced in a study of T-cell memory formation after mild COVID-19. Each CDR3 protein is one row after TCRdb ran MiXCR on the 5' RACE reads. The sample lists about 560,000 distinct CDR3 sequences, 17% seen once, with about 8.6% in the top ten. What was sequenced was PBMCs or a T cell subset sorted from them (not recorded which). The receptor source for this set is an adult woman who had mild COVID-19 (a few samples of this study predate the infection). Cell type and time point are not known.

The gene calls are TRBV7-2 and TRBJ2-1, with TRBD2 matching 10 bases. This CDR3 comprises 16 residues. V shed 1 base, J shed 4 bases, and the junction held 4 bases outside the gene matches. Per the germline V gene, CDR1 is SGHTA and CDR2 is FQGNSA. CDR3 coding DNA: TGTGCCAGCAGCTTAGTTGGACTAGCGGAATACAATGAGCAGTTCTTC. As protein: CASSLVGLAEYNEQFF.

This rearrangement joins TRBV6-6 to TRBJ1-1, with D hard to call. Trimming pared 10 bases from V and 1 base from J, leaving 16 bases between. Germline-derived CDR1 and CDR2 are MNHNY and SVGAGI (reference sequence). This CDR3 has 14 residues. The CDR3: CATSKRGTNTEAFF. CDR3 coding DNA: TGTGCCACTTCAAAACGGGGTACGAACACTGAAGCTTTCTTT.

The chain recombines TRBV12-3 or TRBV12-4 with TRBJ2-1; TRBD2 agrees at 7 bases. J gave up 5 bases and V 5 bases, and 6 bases lay outside the gene matches. There are 14 residues in the CDR3. CDR3 residues: CASSALAVNNEQFF. The CDR3, as DNA: TGTGCCAGCAGTGCGCTAGCGGTCAACAATGAGCAGTTCTTC.

Turning to this clonotype: The junction does not match germline at one end; this may be a read error. The V gene is TRBV24-1, the J gene TRBJ2-5; D unresolved. The germline gives CDR1 KGHDR, CDR2 SFDVKD. This CDR3 spans 13 amino acids. CDR3 nucleotides: TGTGCCACCAGTGACCGACACCAGGAGACCCAGTACTTC. This sequence encodes CATSDRHQETQYF.

This clonotype was found a few times. V gene TRBV7-3 combines with J gene TRBJ2-1; the match to TRBD2 covers 8 bases. CDR3 length: 16 amino acids. V lost 5 bases to trimming and J lost 4 bases; unmatched junction nucleotides: 10. Germline CDR1 and CDR2: SGHTA and FQGTGA. CDR3 coding DNA: TGTGCCAGCAGCCCGAATAGCGGGGTGATATACAATGAGCAGTTCTTC. Its protein product is CASSPNSGVIYNEQFF.

The chain is built from TRBV13 and TRBJ2-7, with TRBD2 matching over 7 bases. Germline V gives CDR1 PRHDT, CDR2 FYEKMQ (reference sequence). CDR3 length: 17 residues. Trimming at V came to 5 bases and at J to 5 bases, leaving 18 bases not matched to a gene. CDR3 protein: CASSPSGAGAVRNEQYF. The DNA for the CDR3 is TGTGCCAGCAGCCCGAGCGGGGCGGGAGCTGTTAGGAACGAGCAGTACTTC. Full variable domain (missing parts from reference TRBV13 and TRBJ2-7): AAGVIQSPRHLIKEKRETATLKCYPIPRHDTVYWYQQGPGQDPQFLISFYEKMQSDKGSIPDRFSAQQFSDYHSELNMSSLELGDSALYFCASSPSGAGAVRNEQYFGPGTRLTVT.

This clonotype was observed a few times. The chain joins TRBV20-1 to TRBJ2-1, with 10 bases identical to TRBD2. CDR3 size: 16 residues. With 6 bases clipped from V and 4 bases from J, the junction kept 12 bases outside the gene matches. CDR1 and CDR2 from the germline V gene are DFQATT and SNEGSKA (reference sequence). CDR3 amino acids: CSANFPAGGAYNEQFF. CDR3 bases: TGCAGTGCCAACTTTCCAGCGGGAGGGGCGTACAATGAGCAGTTCTTC.

The chain is built from TRBV4-1 and TRBJ2-5, with 7 bases fitting TRBD2. Trimming at V came to 2 bases and at J to 7 bases, leaving 13 bases not matched to a gene. The CDR3 sequence is 16 residues long. Germline assignment: CDR1 MGHRA and CDR2 YSYEKL. As DNA, the CDR3 is TGCGCCAGCAGCCAACCGGCGGGGAGGGGCCGAGGGACCCAGTACTTC. This codes for CASSQPAGRGRGTQYF.

This sequence joins TRBV19 and TRBJ2-7, with TRBD2 matching over 9 bases. The V and J ends lost 3 bases and 4 bases, in that order; junction bases with no gene match: 4. The germline V gene has CDR1 LNHDA and CDR2 SQIVND (reference sequence). The CDR3 contains 14 residues. The CDR3 region has the DNA TGTGCCAGTAGTATTGGGCTAGCGGGATACGAGCAGTACTTC. This codes for CASSIGLAGYEQYF.

This clonotype was observed a few times. The J gene is TRBJ2-7, the V gene TRBV6-5, with 12 bases identical to TRBD2. This CDR3 spans 16 amino acids. Unmatched junction bases numbered 8, after V lost 5 bases and J lost 3 bases. CDR1 is MNHEY and CDR2 is SVGAGI in the germline V gene. The CDR3 loop reads CASSLTGLAGNYEQYF. The CDR3 coding sequence is TGTGCCAGCAGTCTCACAGGACTAGCGGGGAACTACGAGCAGTACTTC.

This clonotype turned up a few times. J is TRBJ2-1 and V is TRBV5-5; perhaps TRBD2 as D (5 bases). Per germline, CDR1 SGHKS and CDR2 YYEKEE (reference sequence). The length of the CDR3 is 16 residues. V was cut by 4 bases and J by 6 bases, with 20 bases left in between. The CDR3 loop is CASSPTGQRSLNEQFF. As DNA, the CDR3 is TGTGCCAGCAGCCCAACCGGCCAGCGGAGCCTCAATGAGCAGTTCTTC.

This CDR3 is CASSPRQDAYEQYF. The CDR3, as DNA: TGTGCCAGCAGCCCCAGACAGGATGCCTACGAGCAGTACTTC. This chain joins TRBV5-5 and TRBJ2-7; D may be TRBD1 (6 bases). With 4 bases removed from V and 2 bases from J, the gap between germline ends came to 13 bases. Germline lookup yields CDR1 SGHKS and CDR2 YYEKEE (reference sequence). The CDR3 is 14 amino acids.

There are a few counts of this clonotype. The rearrangement links TRBV7-9 to TRBJ2-1; D is ambiguous. The V end lost 2 bases, the J end lost 6 bases, and 8 bases lay between the germline ends. Germline V gene data show CDR1 as SEHNR and CDR2 as FQNEAQ (reference sequence). This CDR3 contains 13 residues. CDR3 DNA sequence: TGTGCCAGCAGCTTAATCACTGGCAATGAGCAGTTCTTC. Translating gives CASSLITGNEQFF.

The chain uses TRBV2 and TRBJ1-1; D gene uncertain. Trimming removed 3 bases from V and 0 bases from J, with 20 bases in between. Germline CDR1 is SNHLY and CDR2 is FYNNEI. The CDR3 runs 18 residues. CDR3 amino acids: CASSDLPGPQQMNTEAFF. CDR3 bases: TGTGCCAGCAGTGACCTACCCGGCCCCCAGCAAATGAACACTGAAGCTTTCTTT.

Turning to this clonotype: A read error may produce the germline difference seen at one junction end. V usage is TRBV7-7 and J usage is TRBJ2-5, with D uncertain. The CDR3 runs 15 residues. From germline, CDR1 is SSHAT and CDR2 FNYEAQ (reference sequence). In nucleotides, the CDR3 is TGTGCTAGCAGTATGGCCATCGGCAGGAAAGAGACCCAGTACTTC. Protein product: CASSMAIGRKETQYF.

About this clonotype itself: The DNA is omitted, as the CDR3 cannot be located on it reliably, and the CDR3 follows TCRdb's listing. The chain employs TRBV7-5 and TRBJ1-6; the D call TRBD1 from the table was never checked on the DNA. TRBV7-5 is designated a pseudogene. The CDR3 has 18 residues if both end residues are counted. CDR3 region: CISVSEAYRDRLNSPLHF.

The chain combines TRBV7-6 with TRBJ2-1; 9 bases are a match to TRBD2. CDR1 and CDR2 from the germline V gene are SGHVS and FNYEAQ. CDR3 length equals 19 residues. J gave up 8 bases and V 4 bases, and 21 bases lay outside the gene matches. This CDR3 is CASSSPSPLRGGPWDEQFF. The CDR3 DNA follows: TGTGCCAGCAGCTCACCTAGCCCCTTGCGGGGGGGCCCTTGGGATGAGCAGTTCTTC.

CDR3: CASSPPGLAGQPYEQYF. The CDR3 DNA reads TGTGCCAGCTCACCACCGGGGCTAGCGGGGCAACCCTACGAGCAGTACTTC. This chain joins TRBV18 and TRBJ2-7; TRBD2 matches at 9 bases. Germline assignment: CDR1 KGHSH and CDR2 LQKENI. V gave up 0 bases and J gave up 2 bases; unmatched junction bases: 8. The CDR3 has 17 amino acids.

This clonotype has only a few counts. V and J are TRBV5-1 and TRBJ1-1, with a tentative D call TRBD1 (6 bases). In germline, CDR1 is SGHRS, CDR2 YFSETQ. The CDR3 has 16 residues. V was pared by 2 bases and J by 2 bases, with 16 bases between. CDR3 residues: CASSLQGGGVNTEAFF. CDR3 in DNA: TGCGCCAGCAGCTTACAGGGAGGTGGGGTCAACACTGAAGCTTTCTTT.

This clonotype was counted many times. The CDR3 sequence: CASSLTSGYSYNEQFF. CDR3 nucleotides: TGTGCCAGCAGCTTAACTAGCGGCTATTCCTACAATGAGCAGTTCTTC. The rearrangement links TRBV7-3 to TRBJ2-1; D may be TRBD2 (6 bases). CDR1 and CDR2 (germline): SGHTA, FQGTGA. CDR3 length: 16 amino acids. V was shortened by 0 bases and J by 1 base, with 10 bases between the two germline ends.

This clonotype came up a few times. The J gene is TRBJ2-1, the V gene TRBV3-1, with D perhaps TRBD1 or TRBD2 (5 bases each). V gave up 1 base and J gave up 2 bases, with 15 bases separating them. The CDR3 totals 17 residues. The germline V gene has CDR1 LGHDT and CDR2 YNNKEL (reference sequence). The CDR3 reads CASSQVGSRGAYNEQFF. Here the CDR3 DNA reads TGTGCCAGCAGCCAAGTCGGGTCTAGGGGAGCCTACAATGAGCAGTTCTTC.

This rearrangement joins TRBV7-3 to TRBJ2-1; 13 positions match TRBD2. The CDR3 covers 15 residues. After removal of 5 bases from V and 12 bases from J, the junction contained 10 bases not matched to a gene. CDR1 and CDR2 (germline): SGHTA, FQGTGA. CDR3 DNA: TGTGCCAGCAGCCGGACTAGCGGGAGCCCCGGGGGGCAGTTCTTC. It specifies CASSRTSGSPGGQFF. The full variable domain, its missing parts supplied by reference TRBV7-3 and TRBJ2-1, is GAGVSQTPSNKVTEKGKYVELRCDPISGHTALYWYRQSLGQGPEFLIYFQGTGAADDSGLPNDRFFAVRPEGSVSTLKIQRTERGDSAVYLCASSRTSGSPGGQFFGPGTRLTVL.

This clonotype was observed a handful of times. The CDR3 sequence: CASRPDRGEVYEQYF. The CDR3, as DNA: TGTGCCAGCAGACCTGACAGGGGGGAGGTATACGAGCAGTACTTC. The rearrangement uses TRBV25-1 and TRBJ2-7, with TRBD1 matching 9 bases. With 6 bases clipped from V and 4 bases from J, the junction kept 10 bases outside the gene matches. The CDR3 spans 15 residues. Per germline, CDR1 MGHDK and CDR2 SYGVNS.

This sequence joins TRBV5-1 and TRBJ2-2; the D gene is possibly TRBD1 (6 bases). Germline loops: CDR1 SGHRS, CDR2 YFSETQ. Trimming removed 6 bases from V and 0 bases from J, with 12 bases in between. The CDR3 extends over 15 amino acids. The chain's CDR3 is CASTIGQTNTGELFF. The CDR3 region has the DNA TGCGCCAGCACCATCGGACAGACGAACACCGGGGAGCTGTTTTTT.

This clonotype has a handful of counts. The J gene is TRBJ1-2, the V gene TRBV12-3 or TRBV12-4; D possibly corresponds to TRBD1 (6 bases). The CDR3 is made up of 15 amino acids. The V end was cut by 4 bases, the J end by 1 base, with 13 bases between. In nucleotides, the CDR3 is TGTGCCAGCAGTTCCGACAGGATAGTTAACTATGGCTACACCTTC. Translating gives CASSSDRIVNYGYTF.

The gene calls are TRBV6-1 and TRBJ2-3; no firm D call. The CDR3 has 14 amino acids. V gave up 10 bases and J gave up 0 bases, with 14 bases separating them. Germline loops: CDR1 MNHNS, CDR2 SASEGT. CDR3 sequence: CATSGGPSTDTQYF. CDR3 nucleotide sequence: TGTGCCACATCCGGCGGACCGAGCACAGATACGCAGTATTTT.

This clonotype has a handful of counts. The chain employs TRBV29-1 and TRBJ2-3; 9 bases are a match to TRBD1. V shed 4 bases, J shed 6 bases, and the junction held 8 bases outside the gene matches. Germline V gene data show CDR1 as SQVTM and CDR2 as ANQGSEA. The CDR3 runs to 14 residues. The DNA for the CDR3 is TGCAGCGTTGTGGTACAGGGGGCTTTCGATACGCAGTATTTT. Protein sequence: CSVVVQGAFDTQYF.

This clonotype has only a few counts. The chain links TRBV20-1 to TRBJ1-4, with D tentatively TRBD1 (5 bases). This CDR3 is 12 amino acids long. V was trimmed by 5 bases and J by 10 bases, leaving 14 bases between them. CDR1 is DFQATT and CDR2 is SNEGSKA in the germline V gene (reference sequence). The CDR3 is CSAVGDDAKLFF. The CDR3 DNA follows: TGCAGTGCTGTAGGGGACGACGCAAAACTGTTTTTT.

This clonotype was counted between two and nine times. The chain joins TRBV6-2 or TRBV6-3 to TRBJ2-1; no clear D gene. V lost 2 bases, J lost 14 bases, and 13 bases lay in between. Germline V gives CDR1 MNHEY, CDR2 SVGEGT. The CDR3 totals 12 residues. The CDR3: CASSYPYSREFF. The CDR3 DNA reads as TGTGCCAGCAGTTACCCCTATTCTCGGGAGTTCTTC.

The gene calls are TRBV5-1 and TRBJ2-7, with 10 bases fitting TRBD2. V lost 3 bases, J lost 0 bases, and 6 bases stayed unmatched. The CDR3 is 16 residues long. The germline V gene encodes CDR1 SGHRS and CDR2 YFSETQ. The CDR3 protein is CASSSWLAGDSYEQYF. The CDR3 coding sequence is TGCGCCAGCAGCTCATGGCTAGCGGGGGACTCCTACGAGCAGTACTTC.